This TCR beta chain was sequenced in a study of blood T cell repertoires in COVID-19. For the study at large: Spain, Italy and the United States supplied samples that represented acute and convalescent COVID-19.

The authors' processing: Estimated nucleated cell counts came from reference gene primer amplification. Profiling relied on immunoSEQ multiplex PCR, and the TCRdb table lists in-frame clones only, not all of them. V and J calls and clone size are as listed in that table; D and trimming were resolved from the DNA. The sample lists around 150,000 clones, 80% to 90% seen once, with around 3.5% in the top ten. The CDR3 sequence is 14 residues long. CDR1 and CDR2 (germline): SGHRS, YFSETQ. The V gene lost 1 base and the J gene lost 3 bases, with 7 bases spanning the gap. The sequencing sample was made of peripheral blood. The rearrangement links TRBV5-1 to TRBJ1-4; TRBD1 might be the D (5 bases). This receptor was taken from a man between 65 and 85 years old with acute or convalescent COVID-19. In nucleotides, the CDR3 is TGCGCCAGCAGCTTGATGACAGCTAATGAAAAACTGTTTTTT. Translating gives CASSLMTANEKLFF.